What follows are 13 T cell receptor beta chains derived from one specimen sequenced in a study of blood T cell repertoires in COVID-19. Measured with immunoSEQ multiplex PCR; TCRdb has only the in-frame clones, and not every one. Of about 120,000 clones listed, 86% are singletons. Material for sequencing was peripheral blood. Source of these receptors: a man aged 35-49 years with acute or convalescent COVID-19.

In DNA form, the CDR3 reads TGTGCCATCAGTGAGTCCGGTGGACAGGCCAATCAGCCCCAGCATTTT. Translated, it gives CAISESGGQANQPQHF. This chain joins TRBV10-3 and TRBJ1-5; TRBD1 agrees at 7 bases. The CDR3 extends over 16 amino acids. Germline CDR1 and CDR2: ENHRY and SYGVKD. Trimming removed 0 bases from V and 3 bases from J; junction bases left unmatched: 5.

The chain combines TRBV19 with TRBJ1-2, with 8 bases lining up with TRBD1. CDR1 is LNHDA, CDR2 SQIVND, per germline (reference sequence). CDR3 size: 14 residues. V gave up 7 bases and J gave up 8 bases; unmatched junction bases: 12. CDR3 DNA sequence: TGTGCCAGTACTCCCCCAGGGGGCGCGCAGGGCTACACCTTC. Protein: CASTPPGGAQGYTF.

The gene calls are TRBV6-6 and TRBJ2-5; 15 positions agree with TRBD2. Losses at the gene ends were 6 bases for V and 4 bases for J; bases not matched to a gene: 6. This CDR3 region has 16 residues. Germline V gene data show CDR1 as MNHNY and CDR2 as SVGAGI (reference sequence). The CDR3 bases are TGTGCCAGCAGACTCGGACTAGCGGGGGGGCGAGAGACCCAGTACTTC. Its protein product is CASRLGLAGGRETQYF.

This rearrangement joins TRBV19 to TRBJ2-1; 15 nucleotides match TRBD2. Germline loops: CDR1 LNHDA, CDR2 SQIVND (reference sequence). The CDR3 is 19 amino acids. Trimming cost V 7 bases and J 5 bases; bases outside gene matches: 15. CDR3 sequence (DNA): TGTGCCAGTAATAGGGCCGGGACTAGCGGGGGGTCATCCAACAATGAGCAGTTCTTC. Encoded protein: CASNRAGTSGGSSNNEQFF.

The chain carries TRBV5-1 and TRBJ1-1; a weak D match, TRBD1 (6 bases). The germline CDR1 and CDR2 sequences are SGHRS and YFSETQ. The CDR3 has 16 residues. V lost 2 bases and J lost 0, with 14 bases in between. CDR3 in amino acids: CASSFGGRGMNTEAFF. CDR3 nucleotide sequence: TGCGCCAGCAGCTTCGGGGGGCGAGGGATGAACACTGAAGCTTTCTTT.

The count of this clone is one. The chain joins TRBV7-9 to TRBJ2-1; 8 positions agree with TRBD1. Trimming at V came to 6 bases and at J to 4 bases, leaving 8 bases not matched to a gene. There are 15 residues in the CDR3. CDR1 and CDR2 (germline): SEHNR, FQNEAQ (reference sequence). CDR3 residues: CASRAGTGLYNEQFF. The CDR3 DNA sequence: TGTGCCAGCAGAGCCGGGACAGGCCTATACAATGAGCAGTTCTTC.

J is TRBJ2-1 and V is TRBV13; perhaps TRBD2 as D (5 bases). The germline CDR1 and CDR2 sequences are PRHDT and FYEKMQ (reference sequence). V was pared by 4 bases and J by 7 bases, with 14 bases between. There are 14 residues in the CDR3. CDR3 sequence: CASSSEGWENEQFF. CDR3 coding DNA: TGTGCCAGCAGCTCCGAGGGATGGGAAAATGAGCAGTTCTTC.

The DNA of the CDR3 is TGTGCCAGCAGTGTACCGGGACAGGGGGGGTACCTAGCCAAAAACATTCAGTACTTC. Encoded protein: CASSVPGQGGYLAKNIQYF. The V gene is TRBV6-1, the J gene TRBJ2-4; 11 bases agree with TRBD1. Per the germline V gene, CDR1 is MNHNS and CDR2 is SASEGT. The CDR3 covers 19 residues. The V and J ends lost 4 bases and 0 bases, in that order; junction bases with no gene match: 11.

This rearrangement joins TRBV7-9 to TRBJ1-2; 10 nucleotides match TRBD1. CDR1 and CDR2 from the germline V gene are SEHNR and FQNEAQ (reference sequence). CDR3 length equals 13 residues. V was clipped by 5 bases and J by 6 bases; unmatched bases: 3. The CDR3 loop reads CASSLGTGDGYTF. DNA of the CDR3: TGTGCCAGCAGCCTCGGGACAGGGGATGGCTACACCTTC.

This clone was observed a single time. The chain links TRBV4-2 to TRBJ1-1, with D hard to call. The length of the CDR3 is 19 residues. V was pared by 4 bases and J by 0 bases, with 24 bases between. CDR1 is LGHNA, CDR2 YNFKEQ, per germline. CDR3 residues: CASSLTAGSQKLMNTEAFF. CDR3 sequence (DNA): TGTGCCAGCAGCCTAACCGCGGGGTCACAAAAATTGATGAACACTGAAGCTTTCTTT.

The table lists this clone with a count of one. The V and J genes are TRBV7-9 and TRBJ2-1; 7 nucleotides match TRBD2. CDR1 and CDR2 from the germline V gene are SEHNR and FQNEAQ (reference sequence). V trimming: 5 bases; J trimming: 5 bases; junction bases outside the gene matches: 3. This CDR3 has 13 residues. For the CDR3, the DNA is TGTGCCAGCAGCCACAGCGGGAACAATGAGCAGTTCTTC. This codes for CASSHSGNNEQFF.

This clone was detected only once. The chain links TRBV5-5 to TRBJ2-1; 7 bases line up with TRBD2. Per germline, CDR1 SGHKS and CDR2 YYEKEE (reference sequence). This CDR3 spans 16 amino acids. Trimming at V came to 3 bases and at J to 2 bases, leaving 8 bases not matched to a gene. The CDR3 nucleotides read TGTGCCAGCAGCTCCCTAGAGCGGGGCACCTACAATGAGCAGTTCTTC. Translation: CASSSLERGTYNEQFF.

The chain links TRBV5-4 to TRBJ2-5; 8 bases match TRBD2. Germline loops: CDR1 SGHNT, CDR2 YYREEE (reference sequence). V dropped 4 bases and J dropped 9; count of bases not matched to a gene: 26. This CDR3 is built from 19 residues. Here the CDR3 reads CASSRGTPNSLAGRVAQYF. DNA for the CDR3: TGTGCCAGCAGCCGCGGGACGCCCAACAGCCTAGCGGGCCGGGTGGCCCAGTACTTC.